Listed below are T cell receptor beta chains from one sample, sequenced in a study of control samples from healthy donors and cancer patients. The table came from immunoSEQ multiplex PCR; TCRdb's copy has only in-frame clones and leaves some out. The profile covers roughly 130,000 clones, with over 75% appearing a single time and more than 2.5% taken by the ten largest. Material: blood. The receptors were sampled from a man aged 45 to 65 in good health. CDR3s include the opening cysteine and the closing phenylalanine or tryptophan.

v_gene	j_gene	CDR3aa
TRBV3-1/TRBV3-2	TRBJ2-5	CASMYAGTQETQYF
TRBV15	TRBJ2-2	CATSRDLRRDDANTGELFF
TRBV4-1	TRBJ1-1	CASSQDWGADTEAFF
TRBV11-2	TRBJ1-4	CASSLATRGGEKLFF
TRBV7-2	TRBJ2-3	CASSLRVWTGVADTQYF
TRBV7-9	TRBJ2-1	CASSSRDRVNEQFF
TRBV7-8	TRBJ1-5	CASSSMTGWGNQPQHF
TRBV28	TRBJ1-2	CASRSSGPVNYGYTF
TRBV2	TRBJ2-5	CASRLRETQYF
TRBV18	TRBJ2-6	CASSPAASGANVLTF